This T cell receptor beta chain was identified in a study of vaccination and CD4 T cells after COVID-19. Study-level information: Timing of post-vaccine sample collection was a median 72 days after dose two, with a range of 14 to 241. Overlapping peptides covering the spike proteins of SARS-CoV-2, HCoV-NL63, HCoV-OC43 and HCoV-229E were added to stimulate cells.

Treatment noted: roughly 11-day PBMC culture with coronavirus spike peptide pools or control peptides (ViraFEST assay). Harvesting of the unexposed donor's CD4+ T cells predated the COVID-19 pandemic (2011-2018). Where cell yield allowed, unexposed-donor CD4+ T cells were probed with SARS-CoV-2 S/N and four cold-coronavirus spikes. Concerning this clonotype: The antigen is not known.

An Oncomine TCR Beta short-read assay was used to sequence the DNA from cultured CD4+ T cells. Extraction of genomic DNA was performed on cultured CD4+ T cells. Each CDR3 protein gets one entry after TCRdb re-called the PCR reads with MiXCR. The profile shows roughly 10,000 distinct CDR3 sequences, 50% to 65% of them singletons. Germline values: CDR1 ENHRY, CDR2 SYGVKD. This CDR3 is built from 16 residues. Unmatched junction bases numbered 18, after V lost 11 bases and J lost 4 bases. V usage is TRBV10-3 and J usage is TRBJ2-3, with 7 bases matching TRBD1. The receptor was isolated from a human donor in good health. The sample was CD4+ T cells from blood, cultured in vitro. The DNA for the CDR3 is TGTGCCTCCCAACCACAATTAGGGGGCTTGGCAGATACGCAGTATTTT. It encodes CASQPQLGGLADTQYF.